This T cell receptor (beta chain) was observed in a study of blood T cell repertoires in COVID-19. For the study at large: Both acute and convalescent COVID-19 samples were obtained from the United States, Italy and Spain. PBMCs, B-cell-depleted T cells, or T cells provided the cDNA or gDNA that made up the material.

Authors' methods: Reference gene primers were amplified, and this amplification served to estimate nucleated cell counts. Data came from immunoSEQ multiplex PCR; TCRdb stores just in-frame clones and leaves some out. V and J calls and clone size come straight from that table; D and trimming were deduced from the DNA. The top ten clones hold about 3% of a sample with about 250,000 clones, roughly 90% of them seen once. Per the germline V gene, CDR1 is MGHDK and CDR2 is SYGVNS. This CDR3 region has 14 residues. Trimming removed 6 bases from V and 8 bases from J; junction bases left unmatched: 9. Each recovered donor of Cohort 3 presented with two negative PCRs, clearance, or symptom resolution.

The TCR sequence derives from a woman aged 45-59 years who had recovered from COVID-19. Sequenced: PBMCs or T cells enriched from blood (not recorded which). The chain joins TRBV25-1 to TRBJ2-1; 8 nucleotides line up with TRBD1. The CDR3 spells CASSRMDRADEQFF. The DNA for the CDR3 is TGTGCCAGCAGCAGGATGGACAGGGCCGATGAGCAGTTCTTC. Supplemented by reference TRBV25-1 and TRBJ2-1, the full variable domain reads EADIYQTPRYLVIGTGKKITLECSQTMGHDKMYWYQQDPGMELHLIHYSYGVNSTEKGDLSSESTVSRIRTEHFPLTLESARPSHTSQYLCASSRMDRADEQFFGPGTRLTVL.